The T cell receptor beta chain described here comes from a study of technical replicates of blood from several donors. Between the trimmed V and J ends, which lost 3 bases and 4 bases, there was a span of 10 bases. This CDR3 is 14 amino acids long. Looked up from germline, CDR1 is KGHSH and CDR2 is LQKENI. The assay was immunoSEQ multiplex PCR, and TCRdb's table has in-frame clones only and misses some. Among some 68,000 clones listed, about nine tenths were seen once. This receptor was taken from a human donor in good health. The sequenced sample consisted of T cells isolated from PBMCs. The chain employs TRBV18 and TRBJ1-5, with D possibly matching TRBD1 (5 bases). The CDR3: CASSPQGGNQPQHF. The CDR3 nucleotides read TGTGCCAGCTCACCCCAGGGCGGTAATCAGCCCCAGCATTTT. Filled out from reference TRBV18 and TRBJ1-5, the complete variable domain reads NAGVMQNPRHLVRRRGQEARLRCSPMKGHSHVYWYRQLPEEGLKFMVYLQKENIIDESGMPKERFSAEFPKEGPSILRIQQVVRGDSAAYFCASSPQGGNQPQHFGDGTRLSIL.